This TCR beta chain appears in the sequencing data of a study of naive and memory T cell subsets. An oligonucleotide containing a UMI was ligated to the 3' end of TCR cDNA. The SP2 primer and nested alpha and beta constant region primers amplified ligated cDNA in four rounds. Blood and skin TCR RNA was reverse transcribed with alpha and beta constant primers. MiXCR, run by TCRdb on the 5' RACE reads, gives a single entry per CDR3 protein. In the table there are around 48,000 distinct CDR3 sequences, about 4.5% of which are singletons. This clonotype has ten or more counts. Germline V gene sequence: CDR1 LGHNT, CDR2 FRNRAP. This CDR3 is built from 14 residues. V was cut by 5 bases and J by 0 bases, with 8 bases left in between.

The chain uses TRBV12-5 and TRBJ1-5; D ambiguous. This receptor was taken from a female donor in good health. The CDR3 nucleotides read TGTGCTAGTGGTGACGGGGTTAGCAATCAGCCCCAGCATTTT. This encodes CASGDGVSNQPQHF.